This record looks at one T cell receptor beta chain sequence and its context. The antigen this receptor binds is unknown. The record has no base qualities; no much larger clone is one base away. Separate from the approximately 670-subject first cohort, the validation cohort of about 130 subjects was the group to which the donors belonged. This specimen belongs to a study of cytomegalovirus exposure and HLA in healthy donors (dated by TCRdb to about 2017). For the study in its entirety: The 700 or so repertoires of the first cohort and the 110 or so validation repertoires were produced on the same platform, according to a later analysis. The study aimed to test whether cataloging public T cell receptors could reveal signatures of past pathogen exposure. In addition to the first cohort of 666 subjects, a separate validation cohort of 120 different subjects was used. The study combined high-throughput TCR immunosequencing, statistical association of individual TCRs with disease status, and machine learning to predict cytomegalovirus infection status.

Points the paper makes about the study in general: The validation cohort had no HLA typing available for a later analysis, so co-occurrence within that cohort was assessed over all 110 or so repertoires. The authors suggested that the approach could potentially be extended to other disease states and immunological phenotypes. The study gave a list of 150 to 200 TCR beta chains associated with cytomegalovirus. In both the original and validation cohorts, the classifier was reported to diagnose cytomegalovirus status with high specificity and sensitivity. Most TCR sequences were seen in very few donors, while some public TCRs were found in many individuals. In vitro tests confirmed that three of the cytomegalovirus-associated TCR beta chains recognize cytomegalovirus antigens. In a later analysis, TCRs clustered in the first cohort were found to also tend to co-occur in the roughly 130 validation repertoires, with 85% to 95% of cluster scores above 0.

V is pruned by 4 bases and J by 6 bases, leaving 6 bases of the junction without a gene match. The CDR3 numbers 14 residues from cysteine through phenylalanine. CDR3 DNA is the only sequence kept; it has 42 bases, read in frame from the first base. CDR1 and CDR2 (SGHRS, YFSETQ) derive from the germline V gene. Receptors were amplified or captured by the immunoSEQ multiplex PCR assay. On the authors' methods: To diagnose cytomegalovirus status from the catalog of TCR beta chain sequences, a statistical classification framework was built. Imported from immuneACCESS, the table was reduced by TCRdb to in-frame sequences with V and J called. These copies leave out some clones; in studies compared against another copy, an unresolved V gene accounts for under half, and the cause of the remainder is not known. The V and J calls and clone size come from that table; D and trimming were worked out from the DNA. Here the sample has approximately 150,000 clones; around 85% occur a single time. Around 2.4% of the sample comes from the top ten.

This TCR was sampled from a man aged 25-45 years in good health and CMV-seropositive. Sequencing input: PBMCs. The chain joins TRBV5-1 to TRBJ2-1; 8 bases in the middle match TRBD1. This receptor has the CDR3 CASSLRTGPNEQFF. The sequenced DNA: TGCGCCAGCAGCCTTCGGACAGGGCCCAATGAGCAGTTCTTC.